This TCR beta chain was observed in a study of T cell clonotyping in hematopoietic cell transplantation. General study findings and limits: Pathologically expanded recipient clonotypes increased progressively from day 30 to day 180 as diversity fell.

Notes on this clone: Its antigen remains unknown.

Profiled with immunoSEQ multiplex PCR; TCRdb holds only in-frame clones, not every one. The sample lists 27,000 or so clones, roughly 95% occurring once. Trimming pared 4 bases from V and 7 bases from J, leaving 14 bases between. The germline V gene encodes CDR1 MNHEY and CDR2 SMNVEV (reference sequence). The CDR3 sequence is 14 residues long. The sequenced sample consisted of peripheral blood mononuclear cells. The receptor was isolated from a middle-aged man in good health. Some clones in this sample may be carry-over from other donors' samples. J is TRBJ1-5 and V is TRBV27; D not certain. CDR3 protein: CASSSGGLGQPQHF. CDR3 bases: TGTGCCAGCAGTTCAGGAGGGTTGGGGCAGCCCCAGCATTTT.